The 23 T cell receptor beta chains presented below share a single source sample, sequenced in a study of blood T cell repertoires in COVID-19. The data were produced by immunoSEQ multiplex PCR, yet TCRdb's version contains in-frame clones alone and is incomplete. Of approximately 100,000 clones listed, around 85% were seen once; the top ten hold 2.5% to 3.5%. Sequencing was done on a sample of peripheral blood. Receptor source: a woman older than 75 with active or convalescent COVID-19.

This clone was observed a handful of times. The rearrangement uses TRBV19 and TRBJ1-5; 7 bases fit TRBD1. After removal of 6 bases from V and 0 bases from J, the junction contained 5 bases not matched to a gene. Germline CDR1 reads LNHDA; CDR2 reads SQIVND (reference sequence). This CDR3 contains 15 residues. The CDR3 sequence: CASRRNRGSNQPQHF. For the CDR3, the DNA is TGTGCCAGTAGAAGGAACAGGGGTAGCAATCAGCCCCAGCATTTT.

V usage is TRBV30 and J usage is TRBJ1-1; the match to TRBD1 covers 8 bases. V gave up 1 base and J gave up 1 base; unmatched junction bases: 8. This CDR3 region has 16 residues. Germline-derived CDR1 and CDR2 are GTSNPN and SVGIG (reference sequence). The CDR3 bases are TGTGCCTGGAGTGGCAGGGGGCGGCGGGGGAACACTGAAGCTTTCTTT. This sequence encodes CAWSGRGRRGNTEAFF.

This sequence joins TRBV24-1 and TRBJ2-7, with D tentatively TRBD1 (6 bases). This CDR3 has 14 residues. Germline lookup yields CDR1 KGHDR and CDR2 SFDVKD. Trimming shortened V by 4 bases and J by 2 bases, and 11 bases separated the two germline ends. CDR3 region: CATSESGQPYEQYF. CDR3 in DNA: TGTGCCACCAGTGAGTCCGGACAGCCCTACGAGCAGTACTTC.

The V and J genes are TRBV20-1 and TRBJ2-7, with D maybe TRBD1 (6 bases). The germline CDR1 and CDR2 sequences are DFQATT and SNEGSKA (reference sequence). The CDR3 contains 11 residues. V lost 3 bases and J 6 bases, leaving 9 bases between the germline ends. The CDR3 DNA reads as TGCAGTGCTAGCTTCAGGGGCGAGCAGTACTTC. This sequence encodes CSASFRGEQYF.

The chain links TRBV21-1 to TRBJ1-5; TRBD1 is taken as the D call from the table, unchecked against the DNA. TRBV21-1 is an annotated pseudogene. CDR3 length: 15 amino acids. The CDR3 DNA is TGTGCCAGCATCCGGGACAGGGAACCCAATCAGCCCCAGCATTTT. Its translation: CASIRDREPNQPQHF.

The chain links TRBV15 to TRBJ2-3; TRBD2 matches 7 bases. The V and J ends lost 3 bases and 4 bases, in that order; junction bases with no gene match: 1. Germline-derived CDR1 and CDR2 are LNHNV and YYDKDF (reference sequence). This CDR3 spans 13 amino acids. The CDR3 DNA follows: TGTGCCACCAGCAGGGCGGGGGCAGATACGCAGTATTTT. Translated: CATSRAGADTQYF.

This clone was observed a handful of times. The chain recombines TRBV7-9 with TRBJ2-5; a weak D match, TRBD2 (6 bases). CDR1 and CDR2 (germline): SEHNR, FQNEAQ (reference sequence). This CDR3 region has 15 residues. Trimming cost V 2 bases and J 2 bases, with 12 bases left between them. CDR3 sequence reads: CASSLRDSIQETQYF. The DNA for the CDR3 is TGTGCCAGCAGCTTACGGGACTCCATACAAGAGACCCAGTACTTC. The entire variable domain, with the rest obtained from reference TRBV7-9 and TRBJ2-5, is as follows: DTGVSQNPRHKITKRGQNVTFRCDPISEHNRLYWYRQTLGQGPEFLTYFQNEAQLEKSRLLSDRFSAERPKGSFSTLEIQRTEQGDSAMYLCASSLRDSIQETQYFGPGTRLLVL.

This clone was picked up one time. The chain has TRBV7-8 and TRBJ2-1, with TRBD2 matching 12 bases. The CDR3 totals 16 residues. Germline trimming cut 5 bases from V and 6 bases from J; bases unmatched to any gene: 8. The germline CDR1 and CDR2 sequences are SGHVS and FQNEAQ. This CDR3 reads CASSLLAGGPLNEQFF. DNA of the CDR3: TGTGCCAGCAGCCTACTAGCGGGAGGTCCCCTCAATGAGCAGTTCTTC.

The rearrangement uses TRBV27 and TRBJ1-5; 8 bases map to TRBD1. V dropped 5 bases and J dropped 7; count of bases not matched to a gene: 10. The CDR3 consists of 15 residues. Germline CDR1 is MNHEY and CDR2 is SMNVEV (reference sequence). The CDR3: CASSPSGQGGQPQHF. CDR3 nucleotides: TGTGCCAGCAGTCCATCCGGACAGGGCGGCCAGCCCCAGCATTTT.

This chain connects TRBV27 to TRBJ2-3, with TRBD2 matching over 14 bases. The CDR3 loop spans 20 amino acids. After removal of 7 bases from V and 5 bases from J, the junction contained 20 bases not matched to a gene. Germline values: CDR1 MNHEY, CDR2 SMNVEV (reference sequence). In nucleotides, the CDR3 is TGTGCCAGCAAGAACCACCACCGACTAGCGGGGGGGCAAGTTCAAGATACGCAGTATTTT. It codes for CASKNHHRLAGGQVQDTQYF.

This clone was seen a few times. This chain connects TRBV28 to TRBJ2-1; 9 positions match TRBD1. The V gene's germline CDR1 is MDHEN and CDR2 SYDVKM. This CDR3 has 15 amino acids. The junction had 5 bases not matched to a gene; V was cut back by 5 bases and J by 3 bases. Here the CDR3 reads CASSAGTGFYNEQFF. The CDR3 DNA is TGTGCCAGCAGTGCCGGGACAGGGTTCTACAATGAGCAGTTCTTC.

The gene calls are TRBV9 and TRBJ1-4, with D unresolved. The germline V gene encodes CDR1 SGDLS and CDR2 YYNGEE. Trimming stripped 0 bases from V and 3 bases from J, with 9 bases between. The CDR3 totals 15 residues. This CDR3 reads CASSVVGRPNEKLFF. CDR3 nucleotide sequence: TGTGCCAGCAGCGTAGTGGGCAGACCTAATGAAAAACTGTTTTTT.

The chain recombines TRBV9 with TRBJ2-7, with 7 bases matching TRBD2. In germline, CDR1 is SGDLS, CDR2 YYNGEE. This CDR3 is 15 amino acids long. The trim removed 0 bases at V and 2 bases at J, leaving 5 bases unmatched. CDR3 DNA sequence: TGTGCCAGCAGCGTAGGTCTAGCGGAGCCCTACGAGCAGTACTTC. It yields the protein CASSVGLAEPYEQYF.

This clone was seen a handful of times. V is TRBV9 and J is TRBJ1-2; D is unclear. This CDR3 is 15 amino acids long. V gave up 4 bases and J gave up 3 bases, with 16 bases separating them. Germline CDR1 reads SGDLS; CDR2 reads YYNGEE. This chain's CDR3 is CASSPLGNPDYGYTF. CDR3 sequence (DNA): TGTGCCAGCAGCCCGCTCGGGAACCCGGACTATGGCTACACCTTC.

The chain joins TRBV7-2 to TRBJ2-2; 8 nucleotides agree with TRBD1. CDR1 SGHTA and CDR2 FQGNSA come from the germline V gene. The CDR3 runs 15 residues. The V segment lost 5 bases and the J segment 4 bases; nucleotides outside the gene matches: 6. Here the CDR3 DNA reads TGTGCCAGCAGCCAATCCGGACAGGGCACCGGGGAGCTGTTTTTT. Translation gives CASSQSGQGTGELFF.

The V call is TRBV28, the J call TRBJ2-7; possible D gene TRBD2, 5 bases. V was trimmed by 6 bases and J by 4 bases, leaving 7 bases between them. Germline V gene sequence: CDR1 MDHEN, CDR2 SYDVKM. The CDR3 length is 11 residues. The CDR3 is CASSQRYEQYF. DNA of the CDR3: TGTGCCAGCAGCCAGCGGTACGAGCAGTACTTC.

The chain employs TRBV28 and TRBJ2-7, with 11 bases that match TRBD1. This CDR3 contains 16 residues. Germline lookup yields CDR1 MDHEN and CDR2 SYDVKM. The trim removed 5 bases at V and 4 bases at J, leaving 10 bases unmatched. The CDR3 loop reads CASSTTWDRGIYEQYF. CDR3 DNA: TGTGCCAGCAGTACCACCTGGGACAGGGGGATTTACGAGCAGTACTTC.

The chain employs TRBV5-4 and TRBJ2-3; possible D gene TRBD2, 6 bases. The CDR3 runs 15 residues. The V end was cut by 4 bases, the J end by 2 bases, with 14 bases between. Germline CDR1 reads SGHNT; CDR2 reads YYREEE (reference sequence). Here the CDR3 reads CASSATGTSTDTQYF. In nucleotides, the CDR3 is TGTGCCAGCAGCGCGACCGGGACTTCCACAGATACGCAGTATTTT.

The rearrangement joins TRBV6-1 to TRBJ2-3; 8 bases agree with TRBD1. The germline CDR1 and CDR2 sequences are MNHNS and SASEGT. V lost 3 bases and J lost 5; bases outside the gene matches: 10. This CDR3 has 16 amino acids. Here the CDR3 reads CASSERSGGRGDTQYF. DNA for the CDR3: TGTGCCAGCAGTGAGAGATCAGGGGGCAGAGGAGATACGCAGTATTTT.

V and J are TRBV3-1 (or the pseudogene TRBV3-2) and TRBJ2-1; tentatively, D is TRBD1 (6 bases). This CDR3 is 13 amino acids long. Trimming removed 3 bases from V and 9 bases from J, with 12 bases in between. Germline V gives CDR1 LGHDT, CDR2 YNNKEL (reference sequence). The CDR3 DNA sequence: TGTGCCAGCAGCCAGAAGGGGGTCATTGAGCAGTTCTTC. As protein: CASSQKGVIEQFF.

V usage is TRBV21-1 and J usage is TRBJ1-2. TRBV21-1 is given as a pseudogene. The CDR3 is 16 amino acids. The CDR3 DNA sequence: TGTGCCAGCAGCAAAGTTATGGGAGTTGGAGGGAATGGCTACACCTTC. Its protein is CASSKVMGVGGNGYTF.

The chain carries TRBV19 and TRBJ1-5, with 7 bases identical to TRBD1. Germline CDR1 reads LNHDA; CDR2 reads SQIVND (reference sequence). CDR3 length: 15 amino acids. With V trimmed by 3 bases and J by 0 bases, 2 bases remained unmatched. CDR3 residues: CASSMGQSSNQPQHF. CDR3 bases: TGTGCCAGTAGTATGGGACAGAGTAGCAATCAGCCCCAGCATTTT.

The chain carries TRBV7-2 and TRBJ1-3, with 7 bases that match TRBD1. V shed 5 bases and J 2 bases; nucleotides not matched to a gene: 3. This CDR3 has 14 amino acids. CDR1 and CDR2 (germline): SGHTA, FQGNSA. The chain's CDR3 is CASSAGTAGNTIYF. For the CDR3, the DNA is TGTGCCAGCAGCGCGGGGACAGCTGGAAACACCATATATTTT.